The rows below give T cell receptor beta chains drawn from one sample of a study of blood T cell repertoires in COVID-19. Profiling relied on immunoSEQ multiplex PCR, and the TCRdb table lists in-frame clones only, not all of them. The profile covers around 110,000 clones, with over 55% appearing a single time and 0.75% to 1% taken by the ten largest. Sequencing input: peripheral blood. The receptors come from a human donor with acute or convalescent COVID-19. The donor label of this sample is uncertain. CDR3s include the opening cysteine and the closing phenylalanine or tryptophan. D genes are given only for firm matches. A clone size is listed for some rows: how often the clone was seen (once, few, many), or a class if it is expanded.

clone_size d_call j_call v_call cdr3_nt cdr3_aa
- TRBD2 TRBJ2-4 TRBV19 TGTGCCAGTAGTGCTCGGGGGGGCGTGAACATTCAGTACTTC CASSARGGVNIQYF
few - TRBJ2-3 TRBV5-1 TGCGCCAGCAGCCGACGGACTGGGTTTAGCACAGATACGCAGTATTTT CASSRRTGFSTDTQYF
- TRBD1 TRBJ1-6 TRBV28 TGTGCCAGCAGTTCCCGACAGGGGGCTTATTCACCCCTCCACTTT CASSSRQGAYSPLHF
- - TRBJ1-3 TRBV4-2 TGTGCCAGCAGCCAAGATATCACCGGGGGTCCTGGAAACACCATATATTTT CASSQDITGGPGNTIYF
- TRBD1 TRBJ2-7 TRBV3-1/TRBV3-2 TGTGCCAGCAGCCAAGACCTTAACAGGGGGGACGAGCAGTACTTC CASSQDLNRGDEQYF
- TRBD2 TRBJ2-3 TRBV24-1 TGTGCCACCAGTGATGCCGGGACTAGCGGGGGGAGAGATACGCAGTATTTT CATSDAGTSGGRDTQYF
many - TRBJ1-1 TRBV6-6 TGTGCCAGCAGTCCGGACAGTTCATGGCAGAACACTGAAGCTTTCTTT CASSPDSSWQNTEAFF
- TRBD2 TRBJ2-1 TRBV20-1 TGCAGTGCTAGTCTTGCCCTAGCGGGGAAGTACAATGAGCAGTTCTTC CSASLALAGKYNEQFF
- TRBD1 TRBJ1-5 TRBV7-8 TGTGCCACTTCGTCCGGGACAGGGGCCTCATTGAGCAATCAGCCCCAGCATTTT CATSSGTGASLSNQPQHF
- TRBD1 TRBJ1-2 TRBV18 TGTGCCAGCTCACCCGACAGGGATTCCCTCTATGGCTACACCTTC CASSPDRDSLYGYTF
few - TRBJ2-2 TRBV6-1 TGTGCCAGCAGTGAAGGGGGGGTTGCGGCCGGGGAGCTGTTTTTT CASSEGGVAAGELFF
few - TRBJ1-5 TRBV28 TGTGCCAGCGGGGGGTACAATCAGCCCCAGCATTTT CASGGYNQPQHF
- - TRBJ1-5 TRBV15 TGTGCCACCAGCAGAGATAAAGGAGGGTATCAGCCCCAGCATTTT CATSRDKGGYQPQHF
- - TRBJ1-1 TRBV5-1 TGCGCCAGCAGCTTGGGGCATAGGACACTGAACACTGAAGCTTTCTTT CASSLGHRTLNTEAFF
- - TRBJ1-1 TRBV24-1 TGTGCCACCAGTGACGAGAGGAACACTGAAGCTTTCTTT CATSDERNTEAFF
- TRBD2 TRBJ2-3 TRBV7-9 TGTGCCAGCAGCTCTAGCGGGAGTAGGGCAGATACGCAGTATTTT CASSSSGSRADTQYF
- - TRBJ2-5 TRBV3-1/TRBV3-2 TGTGCCAGCAGCCGGCTAGCGGAGACCCAGTACTTC CASSRLAETQYF
- - TRBJ1-3 TRBV6-5 TGTGCCAGCAGTAGGACTTTCTCTGGAAACACCATATATTTT CASSRTFSGNTIYF
- TRBD1 TRBJ1-1 TRBV19 TGTGCCAGTAGTCGCCCCCGGGACAGCCTGAACACTGAAGCTTTCTTT CASSRPRDSLNTEAFF
- - TRBJ2-1 TRBV4-2 TGTGCCAGCAGCCAAGGGCGGGGGCCTTCCTACAATGAGCAGTTCTTC CASSQGRGPSYNEQFF
- TRBD1 TRBJ1-4 TRBV3-1/TRBV3-2 TGTGCCAGCAGGGACCAGGGGGCGGGTGAAAAACTGTTTTTT CASRDQGAGEKLFF
- TRBD2 TRBJ2-1 TRBV6-4 TGTGCCAGCAGTGACGGGGCGGGGGGAGCCGGCGAGCAGTTCTTC CASSDGAGGAGEQFF
- TRBD1 TRBJ1-4 TRBV7-9 TGTGCCAGCAGCTTAGTGACAGGGGAGCGCGAAAAACTGTTTTTT CASSLVTGEREKLFF
few - TRBJ1-1 TRBV3-1/TRBV3-2 TGTGCCAGCGGATACCAGGGATTTGAAGCTTTCTTT CASGYQGFEAFF
- - TRBJ1-5 TRBV9 TGTGCCAGCAGCCCCAGCCCAGGGGGCAATCAGCCCCAGCATTTT CASSPSPGGNQPQHF
- TRBD1 TRBJ2-6 TRBV10-3 TGTGCCATCAGCGACGTTGACAGGGAACCTGGGGCCAACGTCCTGACTTTC CAISDVDREPGANVLTF
- - TRBJ1-5 TRBV2 TGTGCCAGCAGTAAGCAGGATAATAGCAATCAGCCCCAGCATTTT CASSKQDNSNQPQHF
- - TRBJ1-2 TRBV6-5 TGTGCCAGCAGTTACGGGGGTGGAGGGATCAACTATGGCTACACCTTC CASSYGGGGINYGYTF
- - TRBJ1-2 TRBV20-1 TGCAGTGCTGGACACAGGGATGGCTACACCTTC CSAGHRDGYTF
few - TRBJ1-5 TRBV28 TGTGCCAGCAGTTTAAGACAGTATAGCAATCAGCCCCAGCATTTT CASSLRQYSNQPQHF
- TRBD1 TRBJ1-4 TRBV5-1 TGCGCCAGCAGCCAGATTCAAGGACAGGGGGAAAAACTGTTTTTT CASSQIQGQGEKLFF
- - TRBJ1-3 TRBV4-1 TGCGCCAGCAGCCAGGATACAGGGCTCTCTGGAAACACCATATATTTT CASSQDTGLSGNTIYF
- TRBD1 TRBJ1-2 TRBV7-2 TGTGCCAGCAGCGCCTCAGGACAGGGCGGTGGCTACACCTTC CASSASGQGGGYTF
- TRBD1 TRBJ2-3 TRBV7-9 TGTGCCAGCAGCCGGGGACAGGCAACAGATACGCAGTATTTT CASSRGQATDTQYF
- - TRBJ2-2 TRBV19 TGTGCCAGTAGTATAATCGGGGGGCTCGGCGGGGAGCTGTTTTTT CASSIIGGLGGELFF
few TRBD2 TRBJ2-2 TRBV18 TGTGCCAGCTCACCGAGGGAGGGAGACACCGGGGAGCTGTTTTTT CASSPREGDTGELFF
- TRBD1 TRBJ2-5 TRBV7-9 TGTGCCAGCAGCTTAGACCCCGGGACAGTGGACGTCCGGGAGACCCAGTACTTC CASSLDPGTVDVRETQYF
- - TRBJ2-3 TRBV7-8 TGTGCCAGCAGCTTAACGGCCGCGGGGGCTGCCCTGGCAGATACGCAGTATTTT CASSLTAAGAALADTQYF
- - TRBJ1-5 TRBV4-1 TGCGCCAGCAGCCAAGGGCAAGGGGGAATGAGGACCCAGCATTTT CASSQGQGGMRTQHF
- - TRBJ1-5 TRBV3-1/TRBV3-2 TGTGCCAGCAGCCAGGGCTTATATAGCAATCAGCCCCAGCATTTT CASSQGLYSNQPQHF
once TRBD1 TRBJ1-5 TRBV24-1 TGTGCCACCAGGGGACAGGGTACGAATCAGCCCCAGCATTTT CATRGQGTNQPQHF
many - TRBJ1-4 TRBV27 TGTGCCAGCAGTTTAAGGGGCTCCCCCCACCTAGGGGCTCTAAAACTGTTTTTT CASSLRGSPHLGALKLFF
- - TRBJ2-5 TRBV19 TGTGCCAGTACTAGGAGCGGTCAAGAGACCCAGTACTTC CASTRSGQETQYF
- TRBD1 TRBJ1-1 TRBV28 TGTGCCAGCAGTACTCACAGGGGGCGCCACACTGAAGCTTTCTTT CASSTHRGRHTEAFF
- - TRBJ2-1 TRBV12-3/TRBV12-4 TGTGCCAGCAGACCGAACCGGGACAAGCAGTTCTTC CASRPNRDKQFF
- - TRBJ2-5 TRBV6-5 TGTGCCAGCAGTCCTAGGGTGGGGGGACTAGAGACCCAGTACTTC CASSPRVGGLETQYF
- - TRBJ1-2 TRBV7-2 TGTGCCAGCAGCTCCCGAATAGGGGTAGGCTACACCTTC CASSSRIGVGYTF
- TRBD1 TRBJ2-1 TRBV7-9 TGTGCCAGCACCCCAAACGGACAGGGCTACAATGAGCAGTTCTTC CASTPNGQGYNEQFF
- TRBD1 TRBJ2-2 TRBV18 TGTGCCAGCTCACGAGGGACAGCCGGGGAGCTGTTTTTT CASSRGTAGELFF
once - TRBJ2-2 TRBV11-2 TGTGCCAGCAGTTTTCTACCGGGAGCCACCGGGGAGCTGTTTTTT CASSFLPGATGELFF
- - TRBJ2-1 TRBV7-9 TGTGCCAGCAGCCTTGAGCGGTTAGAGCAGTTCTTC CASSLERLEQFF
- - TRBJ2-3 TRBV19 TGTGCCAGTAAACAGCGGTACACAGATACGCAGTATTTT CASKQRYTDTQYF
many - TRBJ1-2 TRBV28 TGTGCCAGCAGTTTATCGATGGGGCAGAACTATGGCTACACCTTC CASSLSMGQNYGYTF
few - TRBJ2-7 TRBV2 TGTGCCGCTGATCGGGTGTTAAACTACGAGCAGTACTTC CAADRVLNYEQYF
few TRBD1 TRBJ1-5 TRBV7-2 TGTGCCAGCAGCCCCGGGACAGGGAATCAGCCCCAGCATTTT CASSPGTGNQPQHF
- TRBD1 TRBJ2-3 TRBV4-2 TGTGCCAGCAGCCAAGATTGGAGACAGGGGGGCACAGATACGCAGTATTTT CASSQDWRQGGTDTQYF